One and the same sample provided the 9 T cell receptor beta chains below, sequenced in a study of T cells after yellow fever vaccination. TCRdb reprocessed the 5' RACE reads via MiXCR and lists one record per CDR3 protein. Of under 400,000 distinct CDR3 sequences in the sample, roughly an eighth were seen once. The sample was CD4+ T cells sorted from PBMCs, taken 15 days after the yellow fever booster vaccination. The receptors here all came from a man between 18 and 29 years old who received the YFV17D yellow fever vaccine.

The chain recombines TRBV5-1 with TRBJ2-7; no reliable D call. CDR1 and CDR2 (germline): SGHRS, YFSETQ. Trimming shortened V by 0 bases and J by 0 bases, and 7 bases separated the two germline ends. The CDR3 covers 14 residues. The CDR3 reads CASSLVWGSYEQYF. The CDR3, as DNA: TGCGCCAGCAGCTTGGTTTGGGGCTCCTACGAGCAGTACTTC.

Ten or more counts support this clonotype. The CDR3 here is CASSRGQGGYNEQFF. The CDR3 DNA follows: TGTGCCAGCAGCCGAGGACAGGGGGGCTACAATGAGCAGTTCTTC. This chain links TRBV7-9 with TRBJ2-1; 10 bases line up with TRBD1. The CDR3 is made up of 15 amino acids. Trimming cost V 5 bases and J 3 bases; bases outside gene matches: 4. Per germline, CDR1 SEHNR and CDR2 FQNEAQ (reference sequence).

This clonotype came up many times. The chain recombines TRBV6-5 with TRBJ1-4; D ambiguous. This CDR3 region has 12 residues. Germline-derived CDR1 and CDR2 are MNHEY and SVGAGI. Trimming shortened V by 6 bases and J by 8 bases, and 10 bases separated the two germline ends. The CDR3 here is CASRTGREKLFF. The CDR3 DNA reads TGTGCCAGCAGGACGGGCAGGGAAAAACTGTTTTTT.

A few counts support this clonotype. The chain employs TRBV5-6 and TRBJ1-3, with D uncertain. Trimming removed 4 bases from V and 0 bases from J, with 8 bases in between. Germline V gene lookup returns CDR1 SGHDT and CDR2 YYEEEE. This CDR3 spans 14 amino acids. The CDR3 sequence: CASSRPISGNTIYF. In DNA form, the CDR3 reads TGTGCCAGCAGCCGGCCAATCTCTGGAAACACCATATATTTT.

CDR3 loop: CASSLGSGWSPNNSPLHF. In nucleotides, the CDR3 is TGTGCCAGCAGCTTAGGGAGCGGTTGGAGCCCTAATAATTCACCCCTCCACTTT. The chain combines TRBV13 with TRBJ1-6; D call uncertain. This CDR3 is built from 18 residues. V was pared by 0 bases and J by 5 bases, with 17 bases between. Germline-derived CDR1 and CDR2 are PRHDT and FYEKMQ (reference sequence).

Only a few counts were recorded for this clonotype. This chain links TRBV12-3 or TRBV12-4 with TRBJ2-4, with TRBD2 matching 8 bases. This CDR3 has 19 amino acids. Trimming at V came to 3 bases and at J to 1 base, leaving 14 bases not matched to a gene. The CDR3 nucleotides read TGTGCCAGCAGTTTGAGTCGGGGGGGATTGTCTGCCGCCAAAAACATTCAGTACTTC. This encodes CASSLSRGGLSAAKNIQYF.

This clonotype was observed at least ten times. CDR3: CASSQLRATNTEAFF. The CDR3 DNA follows: TGCGCCAGCAGCCAGTTAAGGGCTACGAACACTGAAGCTTTCTTT. The V and J genes are TRBV4-3 and TRBJ1-1; no clear D gene. The CDR3 length is 15 residues. V shed 3 bases and J shed 1 base, with 12 bases lying between them. Germline V gene data show CDR1 as LGHNA and CDR2 as YSLEER.

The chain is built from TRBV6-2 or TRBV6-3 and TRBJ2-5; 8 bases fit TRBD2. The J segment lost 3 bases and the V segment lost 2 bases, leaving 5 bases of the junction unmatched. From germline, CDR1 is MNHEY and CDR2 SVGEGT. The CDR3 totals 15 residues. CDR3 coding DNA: TGTGCCAGCAGTTACGGGGGGACTAGGAAAGAGACCCAGTACTTC. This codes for CASSYGGTRKETQYF.

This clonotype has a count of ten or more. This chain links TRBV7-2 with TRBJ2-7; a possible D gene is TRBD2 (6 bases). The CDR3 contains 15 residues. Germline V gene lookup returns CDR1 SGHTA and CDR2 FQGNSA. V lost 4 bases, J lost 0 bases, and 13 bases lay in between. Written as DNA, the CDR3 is TGTGCCAGCAGCTGGGGGGTAGGGCCCTCCTACGAGCAGTACTTC. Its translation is CASSWGVGPSYEQYF. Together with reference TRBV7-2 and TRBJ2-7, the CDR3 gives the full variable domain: GAGVSQSPSNKVTEKGKDVELRCDPISGHTALYWYRQSLGQGLEFLIYFQGNSAPDKSGLPSDRFSAERTGGSVSTLTIQRTQQEDSAVYLCASSWGVGPSYEQYFGPGTRLTVT.